One sample yielded the 9 T cell receptor beta chains listed below, sequenced in a study of cytomegalovirus exposure and HLA in healthy donors. PCR used 60 Vbeta primers and 13 Jbeta primers. The protocol was immunoSEQ multiplex PCR, while the TCRdb copy is restricted to in-frame clones and leaves out a portion. This sample has some 130,000 clones, with about 80% found just once. The source material was PBMCs. These receptor sequences come from a boy aged 2 to 10 in good health and CMV-seronegative.

The rearrangement uses TRBV7-6 and TRBJ1-5; TRBD1 is a possible D gene (6 bases). Germline CDR1 reads SGHVS; CDR2 reads FNYEAQ. V lost 4 bases and J lost 1, with 14 bases in between. CDR3 length: 16 amino acids. The CDR3 loop is CASSSFLGGSNQPQHF. For the CDR3, the DNA is TGTGCCAGCAGCTCGTTCCTAGGGGGAAGCAATCAGCCCCAGCATTTT.

The chain uses TRBV7-2 and TRBJ2-2; D ambiguous. This CDR3 has 14 residues. Trimming took 3 bases from V and 2 from J, leaving 7 bases between them. Per the germline V gene, CDR1 is SGHTA and CDR2 is FQGNSA. CDR3 in amino acids: CASSFGRNTGELFF. DNA for the CDR3: TGTGCCAGCAGCTTTGGCCGAAACACCGGGGAGCTGTTTTTT.

V is TRBV11-3 and J is TRBJ2-5, with D possibly matching TRBD1 (5 bases). Trimming shortened V by 5 bases and J by 5 bases, and 15 bases separated the two germline ends. There are 14 residues in the CDR3. Germline-derived CDR1 and CDR2 are SGHNT and YENEEA. The CDR3 region has the DNA TGTGCCAGCAGCCCGGCAGGGCTTGGGGAGACCCAGTACTTC. As protein: CASSPAGLGETQYF.

The J gene is TRBJ2-7, the V gene TRBV6-1, with 7 bases lining up with TRBD2. The V segment lost 2 bases and the J segment 3 bases; nucleotides outside the gene matches: 7. This CDR3 has 15 residues. Per germline, CDR1 MNHNS and CDR2 SASEGT. The CDR3 DNA follows: TGTGCCAGCAGTGAATTTAACGGCGGGGGCTACGAGCAGTACTTC. This gives the protein CASSEFNGGGYEQYF.

The genes are TRBV6-6 and TRBJ2-5; maybe TRBD2 (6 bases). The length of the CDR3 is 13 residues. From germline, CDR1 is MNHNY and CDR2 SVGAGI (reference sequence). The V gene lost 4 bases and the J gene lost 2 bases, with 8 bases spanning the gap. Here the CDR3 reads CASSWGEQETQYF. CDR3 in DNA: TGTGCCAGCAGTTGGGGGGAGCAAGAGACCCAGTACTTC.

This clone was found a few times. The chain is built from TRBV11-3 and TRBJ2-3; D is uncertain. The germline gives CDR1 SGHNT, CDR2 YENEEA. The ends were cut back, 0 bases at V and 2 bases at J, with 12 bases in the middle. The CDR3 extends over 16 amino acids. The CDR3 loop reads CASSLEFGSPTDTQYF. In DNA, the CDR3 is TGTGCCAGCAGCTTAGAGTTCGGGTCCCCCACAGATACGCAGTATTTT.

The chain couples TRBV6-4 to TRBJ2-2; 7 nucleotides agree with TRBD2. This CDR3 comprises 15 residues. Unmatched junction bases numbered 8, after V lost 6 bases and J lost 4 bases. Per germline, CDR1 MRHNA and CDR2 SNTAGT. In DNA form, the CDR3 reads TGTGCCAGCAGGACGGAGTGGGGGGGCACCGGGGAGCTGTTTTTT. This encodes CASRTEWGGTGELFF.

The chain links TRBV19 to TRBJ1-3; D may be TRBD1 (5 bases). The CDR3 runs to 14 residues. V lost 7 bases and J lost 1, with 11 bases in between. Germline V gene lookup returns CDR1 LNHDA and CDR2 SQIVND (reference sequence). CDR3 DNA: TGTGCCAGTACTGGGGCGGCGTCTGGAAACACCATATATTTT. It codes for CASTGAASGNTIYF.

V and J are TRBV7-9 and TRBJ2-5; possible D gene TRBD2, 6 bases. With 1 base removed from V and 0 bases from J, the gap between germline ends came to 6 bases. The CDR3 length is 14 residues. CDR1 SEHNR and CDR2 FQNEAQ come from the germline V gene (reference sequence). Here the CDR3 reads CASSLGTNQETQYF. DNA for the CDR3: TGTGCCAGCAGCTTAGGGACTAACCAAGAGACCCAGTACTTC. Using reference TRBV7-9 and TRBJ2-5 for the parts outside the CDR3, the full variable domain is DTGVSQNPRHKITKRGQNVTFRCDPISEHNRLYWYRQTLGQGPEFLTYFQNEAQLEKSRLLSDRFSAERPKGSFSTLEIQRTEQGDSAMYLCASSLGTNQETQYFGPGTRLLVL.